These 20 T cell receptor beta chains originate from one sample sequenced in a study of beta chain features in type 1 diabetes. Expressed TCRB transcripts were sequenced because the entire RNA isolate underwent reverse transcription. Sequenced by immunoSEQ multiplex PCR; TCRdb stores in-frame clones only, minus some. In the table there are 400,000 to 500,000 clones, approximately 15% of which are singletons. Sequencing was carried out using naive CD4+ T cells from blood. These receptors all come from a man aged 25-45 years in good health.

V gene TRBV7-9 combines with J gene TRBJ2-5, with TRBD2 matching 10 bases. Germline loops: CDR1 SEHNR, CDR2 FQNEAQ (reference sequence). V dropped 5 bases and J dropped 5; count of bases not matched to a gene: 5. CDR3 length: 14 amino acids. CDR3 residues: CASSARAGGETQYF. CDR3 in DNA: TGTGCCAGCAGCGCTAGAGCGGGAGGGGAGACCCAGTACTTC.

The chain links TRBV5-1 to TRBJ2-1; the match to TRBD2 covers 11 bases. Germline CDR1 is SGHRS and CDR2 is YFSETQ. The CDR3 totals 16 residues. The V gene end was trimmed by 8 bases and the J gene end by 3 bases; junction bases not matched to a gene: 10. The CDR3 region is CASGSSGGLSYNEQFF. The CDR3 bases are TGCGCCAGTGGTTCTAGCGGGGGGCTCAGCTACAATGAGCAGTTCTTC.

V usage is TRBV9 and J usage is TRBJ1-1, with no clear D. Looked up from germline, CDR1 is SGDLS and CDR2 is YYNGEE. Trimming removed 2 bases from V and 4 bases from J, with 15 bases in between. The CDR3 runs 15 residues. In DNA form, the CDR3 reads TGTGCCAGCAGCGTCGCCAATATTTTGGGCACTGAAGCTTTCTTT. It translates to CASSVANILGTEAFF. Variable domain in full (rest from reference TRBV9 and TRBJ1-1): DSGVTQTPKHLITATGQRVTLRCSPRSGDLSVYWYQQSLDQGLQFLIQYYNGEERAKGNILERFSAQQFPDLHSELNLSSLELGDSALYFCASSVANILGTEAFFGQGTRLTVV.

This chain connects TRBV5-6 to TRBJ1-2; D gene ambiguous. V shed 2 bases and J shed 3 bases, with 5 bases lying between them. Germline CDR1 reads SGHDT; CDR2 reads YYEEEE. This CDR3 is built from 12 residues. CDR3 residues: CASSFSYYGYTF. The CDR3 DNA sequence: TGTGCCAGCAGCTTCTCCTACTATGGCTACACCTTC.

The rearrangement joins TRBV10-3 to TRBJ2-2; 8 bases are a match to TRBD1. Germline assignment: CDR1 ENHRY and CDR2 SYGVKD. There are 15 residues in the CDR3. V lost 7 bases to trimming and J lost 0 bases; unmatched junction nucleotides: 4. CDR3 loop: CAINNRGSNTGELFF. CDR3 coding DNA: TGTGCCATCAATAACAGGGGGTCGAACACCGGGGAGCTGTTTTTT.

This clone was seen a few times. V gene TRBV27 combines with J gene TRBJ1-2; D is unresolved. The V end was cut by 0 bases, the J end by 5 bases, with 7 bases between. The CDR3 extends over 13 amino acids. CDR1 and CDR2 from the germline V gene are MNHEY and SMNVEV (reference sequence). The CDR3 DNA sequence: TGTGCCAGCAGTTTATCAGAACGGTATGGCTACACCTTC. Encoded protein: CASSLSERYGYTF.

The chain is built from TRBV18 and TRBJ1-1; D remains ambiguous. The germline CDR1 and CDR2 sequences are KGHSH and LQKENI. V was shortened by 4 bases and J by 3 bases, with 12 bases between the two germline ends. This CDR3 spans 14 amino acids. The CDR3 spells CASSQNKGDTEAFF. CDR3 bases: TGTGCCAGCTCACAAAATAAGGGTGACACTGAAGCTTTCTTT.

CDR3 nucleotides: TGTGCCAGCAGTTCCAGGGCGATGAACACTGAAGCTTTCTTT. Its protein product is CASSSRAMNTEAFF. V usage is TRBV6-1 and J usage is TRBJ1-1; D might be TRBD1 (5 bases). The CDR3 is 14 residues long. Looked up from germline, CDR1 is MNHNS and CDR2 is SASEGT. V was shortened by 5 bases and J by 0 bases, with 10 bases between the two germline ends.

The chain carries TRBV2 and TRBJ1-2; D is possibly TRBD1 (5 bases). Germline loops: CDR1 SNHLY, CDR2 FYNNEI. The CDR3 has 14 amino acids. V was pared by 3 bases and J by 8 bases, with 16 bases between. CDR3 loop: CASSDTILQGGYTF. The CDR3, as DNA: TGTGCCAGCAGTGACACGATTCTGCAGGGCGGCTACACCTTC.

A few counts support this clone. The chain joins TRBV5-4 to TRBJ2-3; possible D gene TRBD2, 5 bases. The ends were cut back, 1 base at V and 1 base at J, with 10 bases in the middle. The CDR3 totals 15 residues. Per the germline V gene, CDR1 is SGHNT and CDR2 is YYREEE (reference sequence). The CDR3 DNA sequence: TGTGCCAGCAGCTTGTCGAGCGGAGGCACAGATACGCAGTATTTT. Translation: CASSLSSGGTDTQYF.

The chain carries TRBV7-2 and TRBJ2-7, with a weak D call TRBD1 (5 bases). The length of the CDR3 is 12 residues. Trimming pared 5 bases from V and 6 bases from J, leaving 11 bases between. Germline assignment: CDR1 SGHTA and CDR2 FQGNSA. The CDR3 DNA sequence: TGTGCCAGCAGCGCGCAGGGCCGCGAGCAGTACTTC. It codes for CASSAQGREQYF.

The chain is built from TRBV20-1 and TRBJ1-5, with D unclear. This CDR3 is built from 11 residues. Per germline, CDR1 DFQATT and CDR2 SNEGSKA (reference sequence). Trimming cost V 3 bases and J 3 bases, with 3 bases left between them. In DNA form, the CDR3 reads TGCAGTGCTAGTTCCAATCAGCCCCAGCATTTT. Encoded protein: CSASSNQPQHF.

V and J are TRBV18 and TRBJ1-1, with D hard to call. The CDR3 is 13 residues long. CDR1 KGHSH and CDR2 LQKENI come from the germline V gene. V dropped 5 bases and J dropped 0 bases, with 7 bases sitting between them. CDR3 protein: CASSVNMNTEAFF. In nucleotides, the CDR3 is TGTGCCAGCTCAGTAAACATGAACACTGAAGCTTTCTTT. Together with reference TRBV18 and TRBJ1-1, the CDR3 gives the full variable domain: NAGVMQNPRHLVRRRGQEARLRCSPMKGHSHVYWYRQLPEEGLKFMVYLQKENIIDESGMPKERFSAEFPKEGPSILRIQQVVRGDSAAYFCASSVNMNTEAFFGQGTRLTVV.

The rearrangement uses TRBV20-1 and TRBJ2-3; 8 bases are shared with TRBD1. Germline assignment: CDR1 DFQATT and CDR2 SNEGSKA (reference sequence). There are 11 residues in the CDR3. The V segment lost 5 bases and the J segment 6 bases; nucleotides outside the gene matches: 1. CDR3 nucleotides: TGCAGTGCTTACAGGGGGGATACGCAGTATTTT. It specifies CSAYRGDTQYF.

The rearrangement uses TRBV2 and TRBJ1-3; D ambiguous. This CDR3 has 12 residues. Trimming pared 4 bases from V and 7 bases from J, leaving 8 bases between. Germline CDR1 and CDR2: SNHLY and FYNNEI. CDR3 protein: CASSVAVNTIYF. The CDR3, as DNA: TGTGCCAGCAGTGTAGCGGTGAACACCATATATTTT.

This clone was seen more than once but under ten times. The CDR3 bases are TGTGCCAGCAGCGTAGACTTTGGATTAGATACGCAGTATTTT. This sequence encodes CASSVDFGLDTQYF. The chain links TRBV9 to TRBJ2-3; D ambiguous. The CDR3 has 14 residues. Germline values: CDR1 SGDLS, CDR2 YYNGEE. The V end lost 0 bases, the J end lost 5 bases, and 10 bases lay between the germline ends.

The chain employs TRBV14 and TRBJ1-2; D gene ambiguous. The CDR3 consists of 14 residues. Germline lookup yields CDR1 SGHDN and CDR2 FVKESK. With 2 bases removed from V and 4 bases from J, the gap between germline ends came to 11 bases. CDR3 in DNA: TGTGCCAGCAGCCAATTGAGCAGCTTCTATGGCTACACCTTC. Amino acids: CASSQLSSFYGYTF.

The CDR3 region has the DNA TGCAGCCTCTCCCTCACAGATACGCAGTATTTT. Its translation: CSLSLTDTQYF. V usage is TRBV29-1 and J usage is TRBJ2-3; D gene unclear. The V end was cut by 8 bases, the J end by 2 bases, with 8 bases between. This CDR3 contains 11 residues. The germline gives CDR1 SQVTM, CDR2 ANQGSEA.

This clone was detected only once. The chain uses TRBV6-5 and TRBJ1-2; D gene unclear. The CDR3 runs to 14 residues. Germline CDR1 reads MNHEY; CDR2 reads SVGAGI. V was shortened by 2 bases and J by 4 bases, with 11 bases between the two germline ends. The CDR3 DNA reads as TGTGCCAGCAGTTACGTCGGAGACATCTATGGCTACACCTTC. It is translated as CASSYVGDIYGYTF.

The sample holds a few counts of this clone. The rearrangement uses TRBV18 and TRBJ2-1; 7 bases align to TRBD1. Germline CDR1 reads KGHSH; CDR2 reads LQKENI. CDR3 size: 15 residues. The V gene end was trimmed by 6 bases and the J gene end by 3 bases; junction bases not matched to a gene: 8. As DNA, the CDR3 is TGTGCCAGCTCCCGACAGGGACCAGACTACAATGAGCAGTTCTTC. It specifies CASSRQGPDYNEQFF. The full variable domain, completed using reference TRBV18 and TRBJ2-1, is NAGVMQNPRHLVRRRGQEARLRCSPMKGHSHVYWYRQLPEEGLKFMVYLQKENIIDESGMPKERFSAEFPKEGPSILRIQQVVRGDSAAYFCASSRQGPDYNEQFFGPGTRLTVL.